This entry describes one T cell receptor beta chain. Its antigen remains unknown. This entry belongs to a study of cytomegalovirus exposure and HLA in healthy donors. Study conclusions and caveats: Later analysis associated a missense DCLRE1C variant with TCR beta V- and J-gene trimming.

Germline loops: CDR1 SQVTM, CDR2 ANQGSEA. The length of the CDR3 is 12 residues. V lost 6 bases and J lost 12, with 18 bases in between. The PCR ran on 60 Vbeta and 13 Jbeta primers. The data were produced by immunoSEQ multiplex PCR, yet TCRdb's version contains in-frame clones alone and is incomplete. There are some 200,000 clones in the sample, with roughly 0.7% held by the top ten. The rearrangement uses TRBV29-1 and TRBJ2-1; D is possibly TRBD1 (6 bases). The sequenced sample consisted of PBMCs. The clonotype was recovered from a boy younger than 18 in good health and CMV-seronegative. The DNA of the CDR3 is TGCAGCGTCGTCCGGACAGACGGTTGGCAGTTCTTC. As protein: CSVVRTDGWQFF.